Listed below are T cell receptor beta chains from one sample, sequenced in a study of T cells in localized non-small cell lung cancer. Using immunoSEQ multiplex PCR, the repertoire was profiled, and TCRdb retains in-frame clones only, with some absent. The sample lists approximately 33,000 clones, roughly nine tenths seen once, with 7.1% in the top ten. The sequences come from peripheral blood, collected before any cancer treatment. The receptors originated from an older female donor with stage I lung adenocarcinoma. CDR3s leave out the opening cysteine and the closing phenylalanine or tryptophan.

13	TRBV15	TRBJ2-2	ATSRGSPGSGELF
10	TRBV11-2	TRBJ2-7	ASSLHGYEQY
11	TRBV18	TRBJ1-1	ASSRQGNTEAF
9	TRBV6-5	TRBJ1-1	ASSSTGEAF
13	TRBV4-1	TRBJ1-4	ASSPLQGGVEKLF
14	TRBV28	TRBJ1-1	ASRFGGVTGDTEAF
13	TRBV7-9	TRBJ1-1	ASSLPFEGSTEAF
11	TRBV10-1	TRBJ1-3	ASSENHQNTIY
15	TRBV10-3	TRBJ2-1	AIRPDKPGQGPDEQF
12	TRBV29-1	TRBJ1-2	SVDFAHSNYGYT
12	TRBV7-9	TRBJ2-2	ASSTYKGTGELF
13	TRBV6-1	TRBJ2-7	ASSDATGVSYEQY
14	TRBV6-5	TRBJ1-1	ASSFSPRKRNTEAF
12	TRBV4-1	TRBJ1-4	ASGRGGYEEKLF
10	TRBV21-1	TRBJ1-2	ASSNEVGGYT
15	TRBV7-9	TRBJ2-7	ASSPPRDFLANYEQY
12	TRBV6-6	TRBJ1-1	ASSYFDRDTEAF
12	TRBV5-1	TRBJ1-1	ASSSTDWNTEAF
11	TRBV6-4	TRBJ1-1	ASSRDQGTEAF
12	TRBV6-1	TRBJ1-2	ASSALTPRYGYT
14	TRBV4-2	TRBJ1-6	ASSRGQMTGNSPLH
13	TRBV28	TRBJ2-2	ASSPRGENTGELF
13	TRBV6-5	TRBJ1-2	ASKDGRGIAYGYT
12	TRBV7-6	TRBJ2-1	ASSFRGGLWEQF
12	TRBV5-1	TRBJ1-2	ASSLAGTIYGYT
11	TRBV6-1	TRBJ2-7	ASRQQGTYEQY
11	TRBV27	TRBJ2-5	ASSSLGVETQY
16	TRBV18	TRBJ2-7	ASSPSPGRGQSSYEQY
12	TRBV19	TRBJ2-2	ASSTRQDTGELF
12	TRBV2	TRBJ1-5	ASSREGGAQPQH
13	TRBV6-5	TRBJ1-4	ASSYLLGTNEKLF
13	TRBV29-1	TRBJ2-5	SVEPGTGGQETQY
14	TRBV10-1	TRBJ2-3	ASSKDSGTSTDTQY
13	TRBV18	TRBJ1-1	ASSPTGPPNTEAF
12	TRBV27	TRBJ2-5	ASSLSGNQETQY
14	TRBV19	TRBJ1-6	ASSITRQAQNSPLH
13	TRBV28	TRBJ1-2	ASRAPGGPNYGYT
13	TRBV11-1	TRBJ2-5	ASSRLTGGFETQY
13	TRBV7-3	TRBJ2-2	ASSLGLAGTGELF
12	TRBV2	TRBJ1-2	ASSAPGLIFGYT
12	TRBV29-1	TRBJ1-1	SVEVFTGGTEAF
13	TRBV19	TRBJ1-5	ASSIYSGRGQPQH
11	TRBV5-1	TRBJ2-1	ASGADHWDEQF
12	TRBV9	TRBJ2-1	ASSVLGTYNEQF
11	TRBV2	TRBJ2-3	AGRGGYTDTQY
15	TRBV9	TRBJ2-7	ASSPSSGAWTSYEQY